These T cell receptor beta chains were read from a single sample in a study of cytomegalovirus exposure and HLA in healthy donors. Clones were read by immunoSEQ multiplex PCR, and TCRdb kept only the in-frame ones, dropping some. Its table records about 210,000 clones. Sequencing input: PBMCs. These receptors came from a woman in her 30s in good health and CMV-seropositive. Each CDR3 is given with its conserved first and last residue. D genes are given only for firm matches.

>TRBD2|TRBV5-1|TRBJ2-3
CASTPSGTSRDTQYF
TGCGCCAGCACCCCGAGCGGGACGTCGAGGGATACGCAGTATTTT
>-|TRBV7-2|TRBJ1-5
CASSLQSNQPQHF
TGTGCCAGCAGCTTACAAAGCAATCAGCCCCAGCATTTT
>TRBD1|TRBV6-5|TRBJ2-7
CASTPGTGVYEQYF
TGTGCCAGCACCCCCGGGACAGGGGTCTACGAGCAGTACTTC
>TRBD2|TRBV7-8|TRBJ2-3
CASSLRGLLSGGALDTQYF
TGTGCCAGCAGCTTAAGGGGGCTGCTTAGCGGGGGGGCCTTGGATACGCAGTATTTT
>TRBD1|TRBV28|TRBJ2-7
CASSRQGVGEQYF
TGTGCCAGCAGTAGGCAGGGGGTAGGGGAGCAGTACTTC
>-|TRBV4-1|TRBJ2-2
CASSLDRYAGELFF
TGCGCCAGCAGCCTAGACAGGTACGCCGGGGAGCTGTTTTTT
>-|TRBV19|TRBJ1-1
CASKGEGLNTEAFF
TGTGCCAGTAAGGGGGAGGGGCTGAACACTGAAGCTTTCTTT
>-|TRBV15|TRBJ2-3
CATSRGVTDSGPGTQYF
TGTGCCACCAGCAGAGGGGTCACTGATAGCGGCCCCGGTACGCAGTATTTT
>-|TRBV28|TRBJ2-1
CASSLEYNEQFF
TGTGCCAGCAGTTTAGAGTACAATGAGCAGTTCTTC
>TRBD2|TRBV7-2|TRBJ2-7
CASSLEGSGRAGLNEQYF
TGTGCCAGCAGCTTAGAGGGTAGCGGGAGGGCCGGTCTAAACGAGCAGTACTTC
>-|TRBV7-9|TRBJ1-3
CASSLYSGNTIYF
TGTGCCAGCAGCCTTTACTCTGGAAACACCATATATTTT
>-|TRBV9|TRBJ1-2
CASIGGGGNYGYTF
TGTGCCAGCATCGGAGGGGGGGGGAACTATGGCTACACCTTC
>TRBD1|TRBV6-1|TRBJ2-4
CASWKGADKNIQYF
TGTGCCAGCTGGAAGGGGGCAGACAAAAACATTCAGTACTTC
>-|TRBV7-9|TRBJ1-2
CASSTDYYGYTF
TGTGCCAGCAGCACTGATTACTATGGCTACACCTTC
>TRBD1|TRBV19|TRBJ1-1
CASRPFKGADEAFF
TGTGCCAGTAGGCCGTTTAAGGGGGCAGATGAAGCTTTCTTT
>TRBD2|TRBV11-1|TRBJ2-1
CASSSSSGRAYNEQFF
TGTGCCAGCAGCTCGTCGAGCGGGAGGGCCTACAATGAGCAGTTCTTC
>-|TRBV7-2|TRBJ1-4
CASSPTPTNEKLFF
TGTGCCAGCAGCCCAACTCCAACTAATGAAAAACTGTTTTTT
>-|TRBV10-3|TRBJ2-3
CAINAGDTQYF
TGTGCCATCAATGCAGGAGATACGCAGTATTTT
>-|TRBV7-2|TRBJ2-1
CASSLRGMDNEQFF
TGTGCCAGCAGCTTAAGGGGTATGGACAATGAGCAGTTCTTC
>TRBD1|TRBV12-5|TRBJ2-1
CASGPRLLGQGVNEQFF
TGTGCTAGTGGGCCTAGACTCTTGGGACAGGGAGTCAATGAGCAGTTCTTC
>-|TRBV6-5|TRBJ1-5
CASSYSQNSNQPQHF
TGTGCCAGCAGTTACTCACAGAATAGCAATCAGCCCCAGCATTTT
>-|TRBV18|TRBJ1-6
CASSGTLNSPLHF
TGTGCCAGCTCAGGCACCCTTAATTCACCCCTCCACTTT
>TRBD1|TRBV7-2|TRBJ1-3
CASSLDRSSGNTIYF
TGTGCCAGCAGCTTGGACAGGAGCTCTGGAAACACCATATATTTT
>-|TRBV29-1|TRBJ2-1
CSANNKEQFF
TGCAGCGCGAACAATAAGGAGCAGTTCTTC
>TRBD1|TRBV7-2|TRBJ1-1
CASSLAGLITGGITEAFF
TGTGCCAGCAGCTTAGCGGGCCTTATCACAGGGGGCATCACTGAAGCTTTCTTT
>TRBD1|TRBV5-5|TRBJ1-5
CASSLQGVNSNQPQHF
TGTGCCAGCAGCTTGCAGGGGGTTAACAGCAATCAGCCCCAGCATTTT